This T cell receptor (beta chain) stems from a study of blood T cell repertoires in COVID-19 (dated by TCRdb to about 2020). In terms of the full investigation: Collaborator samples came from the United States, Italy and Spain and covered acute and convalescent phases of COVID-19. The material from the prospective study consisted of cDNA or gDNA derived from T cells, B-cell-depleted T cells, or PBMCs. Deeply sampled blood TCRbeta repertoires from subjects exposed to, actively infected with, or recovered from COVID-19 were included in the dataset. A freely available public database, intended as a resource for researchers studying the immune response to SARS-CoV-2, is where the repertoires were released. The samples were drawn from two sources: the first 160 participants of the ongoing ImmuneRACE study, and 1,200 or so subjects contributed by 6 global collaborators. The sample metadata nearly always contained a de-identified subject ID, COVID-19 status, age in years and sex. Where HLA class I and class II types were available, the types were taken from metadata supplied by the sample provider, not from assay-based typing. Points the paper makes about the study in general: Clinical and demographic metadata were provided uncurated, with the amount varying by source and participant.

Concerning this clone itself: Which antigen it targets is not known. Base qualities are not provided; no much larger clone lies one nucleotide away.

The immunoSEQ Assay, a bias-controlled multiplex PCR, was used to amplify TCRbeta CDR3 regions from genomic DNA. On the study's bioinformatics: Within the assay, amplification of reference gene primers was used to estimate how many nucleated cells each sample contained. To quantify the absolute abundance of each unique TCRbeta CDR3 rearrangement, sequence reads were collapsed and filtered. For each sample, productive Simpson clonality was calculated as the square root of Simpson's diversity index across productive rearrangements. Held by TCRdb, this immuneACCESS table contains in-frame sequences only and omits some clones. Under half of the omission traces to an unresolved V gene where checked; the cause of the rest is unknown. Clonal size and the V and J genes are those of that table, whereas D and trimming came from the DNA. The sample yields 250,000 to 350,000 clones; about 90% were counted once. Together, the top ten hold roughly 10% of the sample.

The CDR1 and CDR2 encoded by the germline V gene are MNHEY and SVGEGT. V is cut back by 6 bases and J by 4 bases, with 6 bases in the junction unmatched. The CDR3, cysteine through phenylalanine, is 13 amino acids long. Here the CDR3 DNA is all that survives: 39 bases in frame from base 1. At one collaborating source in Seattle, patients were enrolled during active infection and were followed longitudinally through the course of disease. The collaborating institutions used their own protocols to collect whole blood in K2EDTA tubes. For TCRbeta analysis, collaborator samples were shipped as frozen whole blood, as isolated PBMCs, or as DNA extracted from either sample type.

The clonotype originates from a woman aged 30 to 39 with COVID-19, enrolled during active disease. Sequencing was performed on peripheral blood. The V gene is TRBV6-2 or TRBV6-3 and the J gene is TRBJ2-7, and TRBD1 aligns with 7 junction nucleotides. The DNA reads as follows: TGTGCCAGCAGCAACAGGGGAAAGTACGAGCAGTACTTC. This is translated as CASSNRGKYEQYF.